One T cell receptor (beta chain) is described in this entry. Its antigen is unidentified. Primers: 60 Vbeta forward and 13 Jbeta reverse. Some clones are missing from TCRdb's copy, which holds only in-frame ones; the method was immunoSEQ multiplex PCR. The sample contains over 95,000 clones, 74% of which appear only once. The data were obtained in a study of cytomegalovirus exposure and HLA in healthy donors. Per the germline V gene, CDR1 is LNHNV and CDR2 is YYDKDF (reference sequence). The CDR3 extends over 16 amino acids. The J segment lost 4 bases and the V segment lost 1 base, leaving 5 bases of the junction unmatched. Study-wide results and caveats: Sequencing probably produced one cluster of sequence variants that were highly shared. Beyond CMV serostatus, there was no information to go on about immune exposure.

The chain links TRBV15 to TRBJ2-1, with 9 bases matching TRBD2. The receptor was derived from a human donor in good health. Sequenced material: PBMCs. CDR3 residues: CATSRGSSGIYNEQFF. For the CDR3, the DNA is TGTGCCACCAGCAGAGGGTCTAGCGGGATTTACAATGAGCAGTTCTTC.